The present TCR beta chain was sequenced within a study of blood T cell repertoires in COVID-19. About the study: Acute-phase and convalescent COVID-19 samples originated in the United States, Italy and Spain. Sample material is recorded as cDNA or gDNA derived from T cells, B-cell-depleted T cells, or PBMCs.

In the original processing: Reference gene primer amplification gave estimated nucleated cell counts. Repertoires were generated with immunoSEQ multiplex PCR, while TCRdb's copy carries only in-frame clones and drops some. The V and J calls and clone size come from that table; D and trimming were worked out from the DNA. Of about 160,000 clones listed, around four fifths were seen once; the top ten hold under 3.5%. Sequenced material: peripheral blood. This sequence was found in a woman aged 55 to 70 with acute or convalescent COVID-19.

The CDR3 here is CASSEQGFSGNTIYF. CDR3 sequence (DNA): TGCGCCAGCAGCGAACAGGGATTTTCTGGAAACACCATATATTTT. The J gene is TRBJ1-3, the V gene TRBV5-1; possible D gene TRBD1, 6 bases. Germline loops: CDR1 SGHRS, CDR2 YFSETQ. Trimming removed 4 bases from V and 1 base from J, with 12 bases in between. CDR3 size: 15 residues.